These 10 T cell receptor beta chains share one sample of origin, sequenced in a study of OX40 agonist ivuxolimab in advanced cancers. The assay was immunoSEQ multiplex PCR, and TCRdb's table has in-frame clones only and misses some. The sample lists around 26,000 clones, about four fifths seen once, with around 25% in the top ten. The specimen was CD4+ or CD8+ T cells sorted from blood, collected in a trial of the OX40 agonist ivuxolimab. These receptors were obtained from an adult with an advanced solid tumor such as melanoma, head and neck, liver or kidney cancer.

This chain connects TRBV19 to TRBJ2-1, with D possibly being TRBD2 (5 bases). The CDR3 sequence is 15 residues long. V was pared by 7 bases and J by 1 base, with 14 bases between. CDR1 and CDR2 (germline): LNHDA, SQIVND (reference sequence). For the CDR3, the DNA is TGTGCCAGTACCTTCACCGGGGATTCCTACAATGAGCAGTTCTTC. This gives the protein CASTFTGDSYNEQFF.

This clone turned up a few times. The V gene is TRBV9, the J gene TRBJ1-2; D is unresolved. V was pared by 0 bases and J by 4 bases, with 13 bases between. The CDR3 covers 15 residues. Germline V lookup: CDR1 SGDLS, CDR2 YYNGEE. CDR3 DNA sequence: TGTGCCAGCAGCGTAGGAGTCAGGAATGTCTATGGCTACACCTTC. It specifies CASSVGVRNVYGYTF.

The V call is TRBV7-2, the J call TRBJ2-7, with 9 bases that match TRBD1. CDR3 length: 17 amino acids. The ends lost 3 bases at V and 3 bases at J; junction bases unmatched: 12. Germline V gene lookup returns CDR1 SGHTA and CDR2 FQGNSA. The CDR3 region has the DNA TGTGCCAGCAGCTTCCCCCATCCGGGACAGGGAAACTACGAGCAGTACTTC. Protein sequence: CASSFPHPGQGNYEQYF.

This clone was counted a few times. This chain links TRBV19 with TRBJ1-1; perhaps TRBD1 as D (6 bases). The germline V and J ends were trimmed by 2 bases and 5 bases, with 6 bases remaining between them. Germline CDR1 reads LNHDA; CDR2 reads SQIVND (reference sequence). The CDR3 consists of 12 residues. The CDR3 loop is CASSITGTEAFF. DNA for the CDR3: TGTGCCAGTAGTATAACAGGGACTGAAGCTTTCTTT.

The chain carries TRBV4-1 and TRBJ2-5; no clear D. This CDR3 contains 15 residues. The germline V gene encodes CDR1 MGHRA and CDR2 YSYEKL. Deletions cut 7 bases from V and 2 bases from J, with 17 bases between. The CDR3 DNA follows: TGCGCCAGCAAGTGGGCTCAATCGAGTCAAGAGACCCAGTACTTC. Its translation is CASKWAQSSQETQYF.

This chain connects TRBV6-4 to TRBJ2-2; D is tentatively TRBD1 or TRBD2 (5 bases each). Germline assignment: CDR1 MRHNA and CDR2 SNTAGT. The V and J ends lost 5 bases and 4 bases respectively, with 11 bases between them. This CDR3 comprises 14 residues. CDR3 DNA sequence: TGTGCCAGCAGTTTCGAGGGGTCCACCGGGGAGCTGTTTTTT. Translation: CASSFEGSTGELFF.

This clone was seen repeatedly, ten times or more. The V call is TRBV15, the J call TRBJ2-7; 10 bases agree with TRBD2. CDR1 and CDR2 (germline): LNHNV, YYDKDF (reference sequence). The CDR3 runs 15 residues. J was trimmed by 2 bases and V by 3 bases; bases with no gene match: 4. In DNA, the CDR3 is TGTGCCACCAGCAGGATGACTAGCGGGCCCTACGAGCAGTACTTC. This encodes CATSRMTSGPYEQYF.

This rearrangement joins TRBV28 to TRBJ2-7, with 9 bases lining up with TRBD1. J was trimmed by 4 bases and V by 3 bases; bases with no gene match: 4. In germline, CDR1 is MDHEN, CDR2 SYDVKM. This CDR3 region has 14 residues. The chain's CDR3 is CASSFPGQGYEQYF. The DNA for the CDR3 is TGTGCCAGCAGTTTTCCGGGACAGGGATACGAGCAGTACTTC.

This rearrangement joins TRBV7-8 to TRBJ2-7; D remains ambiguous. The CDR3 covers 12 residues. CDR1 is SGHVS, CDR2 FQNEAQ, per germline. Trimming shortened V by 1 base and J by 4 bases, and 5 bases separated the two germline ends. The DNA of the CDR3 is TGTGCCAGCAGCTTAGGAACGTACGAGCAGTACTTC. As protein: CASSLGTYEQYF.

The chain couples TRBV28 to TRBJ1-1; D unresolved. Trimming removed 6 bases at V and 0 bases at J, with 14 bases between. CDR3 length: 15 residues. Germline loops: CDR1 MDHEN, CDR2 SYDVKM. The CDR3 bases are TGTGCCAGCAGGTATTCCAGGCGGATGAACACTGAAGCTTTCTTT. This translates into CASRYSRRMNTEAFF.